The entry below describes one TCR beta chain. Its antigen is not known. The CDR3 consists of 16 residues. Per the germline V gene, CDR1 is SGHTA and CDR2 is FQGNSA. Germline trimming cut 0 bases from V and 4 bases from J; bases unmatched to any gene: 6. Amplification used 60 Vbeta primers and 13 Jbeta primers. TCRdb keeps only in-frame clones here, not all; method: immunoSEQ multiplex PCR. Of around 130,000 clones in the sample, 80% were seen once. This sample was taken from a study of cytomegalovirus exposure and HLA in healthy donors. Whole-study context: One earlier analysis, a look at about 179 million T cells, found approximately 120 million unique TCR beta sequences.

Regarding the study as a whole: For presence/absence analyses, sequencing depth was assumed to be roughly uniform across donors. Donor immune exposure was known only as CMV serostatus.

V gene TRBV7-2 combines with J gene TRBJ1-2; 9 bases align to TRBD1. Sequencing used PBMCs. The receptor was derived from a man aged 40-55 years in good health and CMV-seronegative. CDR3 nucleotides: TGTGCCAGCAGCTTAGCTCCGGGACAGGGAGCCTATGGCTACACCTTC. Translation: CASSLAPGQGAYGYTF.